The 13 T cell receptor beta chains given below trace back to one sample, sequenced in a study of T cells in localized non-small cell lung cancer. The table came from immunoSEQ multiplex PCR; TCRdb's copy has only in-frame clones and leaves some out. Found here are 41,000 or so clones, 85% to 90% of them singletons; the top ten hold 2.6%. The specimen was peripheral blood, collected before any cancer treatment. Every receptor here comes from a female donor aged 60 or older with stage I squamous cell lung carcinoma.

The gene calls are TRBV5-1 and TRBJ1-4; a weak D match, TRBD1 (6 bases). This CDR3 spans 14 amino acids. Looked up from germline, CDR1 is SGHRS and CDR2 is YFSETQ. V gave up 5 bases and J gave up 1 base, with 9 bases separating them. CDR3 sequence: CASSIQGTNEKLFF. The CDR3 DNA follows: TGCGCCAGCAGTATACAGGGAACTAATGAAAAACTGTTTTTT.

The chain uses TRBV14 and TRBJ2-4; D is possibly TRBD1 or TRBD2 (6 bases each). This CDR3 comprises 18 residues. Germline V CDR1 and CDR2: SGHDN, FVKESK. V was cut by 0 bases and J by 8 bases, with 23 bases left in between. CDR3 loop: CASSQDFRFGGRTDIQYF. CDR3 bases: TGTGCCAGCAGCCAAGATTTCAGATTCGGGGGCAGGACGGACATTCAGTACTTC.

The V gene is TRBV5-1, the J gene TRBJ2-1; 8 bases match TRBD2. The CDR3 is 15 amino acids. J lost 6 bases, V lost 2 bases, and 7 bases had no gene match. In germline, CDR1 is SGHRS, CDR2 YFSETQ. The CDR3 loop reads CASSFGRGSGNEQFF. CDR3 in DNA: TGCGCCAGCAGCTTCGGGAGGGGAAGCGGCAATGAGCAGTTCTTC.

The chain links TRBV25-1 to TRBJ2-1; the D gene is possibly TRBD2 (6 bases). The CDR3 is made up of 15 amino acids. Germline V gene lookup returns CDR1 MGHDK and CDR2 SYGVNS. Trimming stripped 2 bases from V and 1 base from J, with 9 bases between. Written as DNA, the CDR3 is TGTGCCAGCAGTGAACCCGGGGGATCCTACAATGAGCAGTTCTTC. Encoded protein: CASSEPGGSYNEQFF.

The chain is built from TRBV29-1 and TRBJ1-4; 8 positions match TRBD1. Trimming at V came to 3 bases and at J to 8 bases, leaving 11 bases not matched to a gene. CDR3 length: 15 amino acids. CDR1 and CDR2 from the germline V gene are SQVTM and ANQGSEA. The CDR3 loop is CSVDDPGGAREKLFF. The DNA of the CDR3 is TGCAGCGTTGACGATCCAGGGGGCGCGCGGGAAAAACTGTTTTTT.

The V gene is TRBV30, the J gene TRBJ2-5; D is undetermined. This CDR3 is built from 12 residues. The V gene's germline CDR1 is GTSNPN and CDR2 SVGIG (reference sequence). Deletions cut 2 bases from V and 1 base from J, with 5 bases between. The CDR3 bases are TGTGCCTGGAGTAGAGGCCAAGAGACCCAGTACTTC. Translating it yields CAWSRGQETQYF. Full variable domain (remainder filled in from reference TRBV30 and TRBJ2-5): SQTIHQWPATLVQPVGSPLSLECTVEGTSNPNLYWYRQAAGRGLQLLFYSVGIGQISSEVPQNLSASRPQDRQFILSSKKLLLSDSGFYLCAWSRGQETQYFGPGTRLLVL.

This clone was counted a few times. Written as DNA, the CDR3 is TGTGCTAGTGGCCACCGGGGGGGCGGGAGGTATGGTGAGCAGTTCTTC. Translating it yields CASGHRGGGRYGEQFF. The chain carries TRBV12-5 and TRBJ2-1, with 8 bases matching TRBD2. The junction had 16 bases not matched to a gene; V was cut back by 6 bases and J by 9 bases. Germline values: CDR1 LGHNT, CDR2 FRNRAP. This CDR3 contains 16 residues.

The chain carries TRBV11-3 and TRBJ2-5; 12 bases agree with TRBD1. CDR1 is SGHNT and CDR2 is YENEEA in the germline V gene. J was trimmed by 5 bases and V by 5 bases; bases with no gene match: 6. This CDR3 has 15 amino acids. CDR3 nucleotides: TGTGCCAGCAGCACCCGGGACAGGGGGCGGGAGACCCAGTACTTC. This encodes CASSTRDRGRETQYF.

The rearrangement uses TRBV19 and TRBJ2-1, with 12 nucleotides matching TRBD2. J was trimmed by 9 bases and V by 5 bases; bases with no gene match: 2. The germline gives CDR1 LNHDA, CDR2 SQIVND (reference sequence). The CDR3 has 13 residues. The chain's CDR3 is CASSLTSGGEQFF. CDR3 nucleotides: TGTGCCAGTAGTTTGACTAGCGGGGGTGAGCAGTTCTTC.

The CDR3 spells CASSEQVGYGYTF. The CDR3 DNA reads TGTGCCAGCAGCGAACAAGTGGGCTATGGCTACACCTTC. The V and J genes are TRBV9 and TRBJ1-2; D unclear. The germline V and J ends were trimmed by 3 bases and 4 bases, with 10 bases remaining between them. The CDR3 has 13 residues. The germline V gene has CDR1 SGDLS and CDR2 YYNGEE.

The CDR3 spells CASSPGQVGGYGYTF. The CDR3 DNA sequence: TGTGCCAGCAGTCCTGGACAGGTGGGGGGCTATGGCTACACCTTC. This chain connects TRBV2 to TRBJ1-2; 7 bases match TRBD1. This CDR3 spans 15 amino acids. The germline gives CDR1 SNHLY, CDR2 FYNNEI. V was pared by 5 bases and J by 4 bases, with 10 bases of the junction left unmatched.

The chain joins TRBV5-5 to TRBJ2-1, with D unresolved. This CDR3 has 12 amino acids. Trimming stripped 2 bases from V and 10 bases from J, with 10 bases between. Per the germline V gene, CDR1 is SGHKS and CDR2 is YYEKEE (reference sequence). This CDR3 reads CASSFVSREQFF. The DNA of the CDR3 is TGTGCCAGCAGCTTCGTGTCCAGGGAGCAGTTCTTC.

The chain recombines TRBV6-1 with TRBJ2-1, with 9 bases that match TRBD2. Looked up from germline, CDR1 is MNHNS and CDR2 is SASEGT. This CDR3 has 14 amino acids. The V segment lost 7 bases and the J segment 8 bases; nucleotides outside the gene matches: 9. The CDR3 loop reads CASNVAGVPDEQFF. For the CDR3, the DNA is TGTGCCAGCAACGTAGCGGGAGTACCCGATGAGCAGTTCTTC.